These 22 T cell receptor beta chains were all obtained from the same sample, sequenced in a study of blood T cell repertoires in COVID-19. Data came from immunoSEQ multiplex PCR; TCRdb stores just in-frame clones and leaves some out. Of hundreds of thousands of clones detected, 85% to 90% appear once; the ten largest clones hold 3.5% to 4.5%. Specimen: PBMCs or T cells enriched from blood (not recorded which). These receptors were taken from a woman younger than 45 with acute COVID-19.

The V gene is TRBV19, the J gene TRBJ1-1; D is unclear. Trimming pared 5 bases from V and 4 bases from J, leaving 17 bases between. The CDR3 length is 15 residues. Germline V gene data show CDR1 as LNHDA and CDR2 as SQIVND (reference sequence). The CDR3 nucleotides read TGTGCCAGTAGTGGAGGGTGGGTACGGGGCACTGAAGCTTTCTTT. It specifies CASSGGWVRGTEAFF.

The CDR3 here is CATSGRPDSEAFF. CDR3 bases: TGTGCCACCAGCGGGAGACCGGATAGTGAAGCTTTCTTT. The V gene is TRBV15, the J gene TRBJ1-1; D uncertain. V lost 5 bases to trimming and J lost 7 bases, with 14 bases between them. The germline gives CDR1 LNHNV, CDR2 YYDKDF (reference sequence). The CDR3 is made up of 13 amino acids.

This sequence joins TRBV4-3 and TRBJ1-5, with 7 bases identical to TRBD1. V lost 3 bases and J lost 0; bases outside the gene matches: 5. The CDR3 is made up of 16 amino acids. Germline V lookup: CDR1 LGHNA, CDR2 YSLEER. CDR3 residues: CASSQGTVNSNQPQHF. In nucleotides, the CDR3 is TGCGCCAGCAGCCAGGGGACAGTAAATAGCAATCAGCCCCAGCATTTT.

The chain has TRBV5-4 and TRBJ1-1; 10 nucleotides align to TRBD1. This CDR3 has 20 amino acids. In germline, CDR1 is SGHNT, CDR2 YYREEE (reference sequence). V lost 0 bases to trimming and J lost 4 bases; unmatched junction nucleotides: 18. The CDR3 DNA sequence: TGTGCCAGCAGCTTGGCCAGTTTGACAGGGGGCGCAAGTGGGTTCACTGAAGCTTTCTTT. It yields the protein CASSLASLTGGASGFTEAFF. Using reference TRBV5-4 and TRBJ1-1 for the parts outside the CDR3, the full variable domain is ETGVTQSPTHLIKTRGQQVTLRCSSQSGHNTVSWYQQALGQGPQFIFQYYREEENGRGNFPPRFSGLQFPNYSSELNVNALELDDSALYLCASSLASLTGGASGFTEAFFGQGTRLTVV.

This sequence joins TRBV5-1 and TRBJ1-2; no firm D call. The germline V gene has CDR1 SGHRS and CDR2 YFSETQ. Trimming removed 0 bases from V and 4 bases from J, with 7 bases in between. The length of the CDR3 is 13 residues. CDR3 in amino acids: CASSLDGAYGYTF. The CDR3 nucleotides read TGCGCCAGCAGCTTGGACGGTGCCTATGGCTACACCTTC.

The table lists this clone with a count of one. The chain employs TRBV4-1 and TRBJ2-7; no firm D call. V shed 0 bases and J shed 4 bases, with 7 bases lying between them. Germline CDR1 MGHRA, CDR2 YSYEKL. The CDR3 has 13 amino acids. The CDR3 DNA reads TGCGCCAGCAGCCAAGAACTCGGTTACGAGCAGTACTTC. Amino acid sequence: CASSQELGYEQYF.

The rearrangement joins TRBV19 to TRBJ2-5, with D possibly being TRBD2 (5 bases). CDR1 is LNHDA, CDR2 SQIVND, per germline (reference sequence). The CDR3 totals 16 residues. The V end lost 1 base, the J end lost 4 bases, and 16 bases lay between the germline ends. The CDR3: CASSIGGYSRLETQYF. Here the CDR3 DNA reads TGTGCCAGTAGTATAGGAGGGTACAGTAGACTAGAGACCCAGTACTTC.

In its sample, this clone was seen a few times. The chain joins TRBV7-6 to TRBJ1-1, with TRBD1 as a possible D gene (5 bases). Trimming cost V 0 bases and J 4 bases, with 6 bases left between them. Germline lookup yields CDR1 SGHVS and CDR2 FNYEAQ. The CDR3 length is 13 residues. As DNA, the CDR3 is TGTGCCAGCAGCTTAGCGCAGGGCACTGAAGCTTTCTTT. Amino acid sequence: CASSLAQGTEAFF.

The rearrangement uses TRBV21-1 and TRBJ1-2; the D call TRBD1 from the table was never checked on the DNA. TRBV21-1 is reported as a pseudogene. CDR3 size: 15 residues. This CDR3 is CASSNRDRGPEGYTF. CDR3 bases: TGTGCCAGCAGCAACCGGGACAGGGGGCCGGAGGGCTACACCTTC.

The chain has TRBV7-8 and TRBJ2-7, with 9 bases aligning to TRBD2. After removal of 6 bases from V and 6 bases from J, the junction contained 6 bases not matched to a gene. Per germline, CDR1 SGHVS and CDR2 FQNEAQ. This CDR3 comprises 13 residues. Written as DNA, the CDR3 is TGTGCCAGCAGTGTGGGACTAGCTGGCGAGCAGTACTTC. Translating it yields CASSVGLAGEQYF.

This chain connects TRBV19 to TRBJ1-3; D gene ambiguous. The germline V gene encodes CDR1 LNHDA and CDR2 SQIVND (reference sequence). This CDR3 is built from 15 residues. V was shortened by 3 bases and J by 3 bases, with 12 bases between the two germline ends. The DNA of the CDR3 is TGTGCCAGTAGTATCATACACGGACTTGGAAACACCATATATTTT. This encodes CASSIIHGLGNTIYF.

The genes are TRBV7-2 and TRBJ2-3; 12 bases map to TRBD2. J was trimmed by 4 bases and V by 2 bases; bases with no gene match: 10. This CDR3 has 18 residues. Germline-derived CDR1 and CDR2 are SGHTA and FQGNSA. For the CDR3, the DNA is TGTGCCAGCAGCTTACGGCTAGCGGGGGGGAAGGGCGCAGATACGCAGTATTTT. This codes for CASSLRLAGGKGADTQYF.

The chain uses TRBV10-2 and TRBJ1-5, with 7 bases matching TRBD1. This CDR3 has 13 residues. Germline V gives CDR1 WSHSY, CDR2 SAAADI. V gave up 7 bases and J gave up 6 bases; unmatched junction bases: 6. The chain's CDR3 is CASNDRDPQPQHF. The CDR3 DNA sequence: TGCGCCAGCAACGACAGGGACCCTCAGCCCCAGCATTTT.

CDR3 nucleotides: TGTGCCACCAGCAGAGATAGGGCAGGGGCGTTGAACACTGAAGCTTTCTTT. The encoded protein is CATSRDRAGALNTEAFF. The chain joins TRBV15 to TRBJ1-1; D is possibly TRBD1 (6 bases). V lost 0 bases and J lost 0, with 14 bases in between. The V gene's germline CDR1 is LNHNV and CDR2 YYDKDF (reference sequence). This CDR3 region has 17 residues. The variable domain in full, with the rest retrieved from reference TRBV15 and TRBJ1-1, is DAMVIQNPRYQVTQFGKPVTLSCSQTLNHNVMYWYQQKSSQAPKLLFHYYDKDFNNEADTPDNFQSRRPNTSFCFLDIRSPGLGDTAMYLCATSRDRAGALNTEAFFGQGTRLTVV.

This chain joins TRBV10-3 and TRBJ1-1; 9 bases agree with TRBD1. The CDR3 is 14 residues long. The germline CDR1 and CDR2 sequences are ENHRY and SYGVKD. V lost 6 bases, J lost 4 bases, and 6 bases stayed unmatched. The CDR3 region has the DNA TGTGCCATCAGGCTGACAGGGGGAGGCACTGAAGCTTTCTTT. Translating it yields CAIRLTGGGTEAFF.

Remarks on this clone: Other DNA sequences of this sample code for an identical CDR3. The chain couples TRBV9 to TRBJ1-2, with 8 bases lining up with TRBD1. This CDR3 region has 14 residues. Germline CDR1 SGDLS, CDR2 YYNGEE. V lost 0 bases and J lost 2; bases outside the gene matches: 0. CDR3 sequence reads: CASSVGQGNYGYTF. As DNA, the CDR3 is TGTGCCAGCAGCGTAGGACAGGGGAACTATGGCTACACCTTC.

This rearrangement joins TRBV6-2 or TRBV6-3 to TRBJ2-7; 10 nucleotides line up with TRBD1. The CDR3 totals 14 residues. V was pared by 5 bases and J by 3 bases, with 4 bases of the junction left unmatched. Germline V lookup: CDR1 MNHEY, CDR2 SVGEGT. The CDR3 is CASSRTGGIYEQYF. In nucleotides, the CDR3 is TGTGCCAGCAGTCGGACAGGGGGGATCTACGAGCAGTACTTC.

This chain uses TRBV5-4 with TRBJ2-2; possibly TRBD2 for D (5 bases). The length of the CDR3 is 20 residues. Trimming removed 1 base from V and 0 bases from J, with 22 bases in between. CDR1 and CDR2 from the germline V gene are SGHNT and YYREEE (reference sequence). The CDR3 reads CASSLFIPLLGRTNTGELFF. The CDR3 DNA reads TGTGCCAGCAGCTTGTTCATCCCCCTTTTGGGGAGAACGAACACCGGGGAGCTGTTTTTT.

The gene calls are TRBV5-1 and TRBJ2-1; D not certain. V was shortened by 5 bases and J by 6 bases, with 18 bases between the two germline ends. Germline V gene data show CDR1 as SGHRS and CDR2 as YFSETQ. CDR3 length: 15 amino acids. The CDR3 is CASSFPQEIGNEQFF. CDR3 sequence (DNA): TGCGCCAGCAGTTTCCCTCAGGAAATAGGCAATGAGCAGTTCTTC.

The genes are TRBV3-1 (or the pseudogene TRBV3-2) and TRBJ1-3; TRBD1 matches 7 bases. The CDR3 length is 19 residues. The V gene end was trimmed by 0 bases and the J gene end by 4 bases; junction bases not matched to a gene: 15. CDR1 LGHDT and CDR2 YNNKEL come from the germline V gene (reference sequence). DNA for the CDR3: TGTGCCAGCAGCCAAGATTTGGTGCTAACAGGGGAAGGAGGAAACACCATATATTTT. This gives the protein CASSQDLVLTGEGGNTIYF.

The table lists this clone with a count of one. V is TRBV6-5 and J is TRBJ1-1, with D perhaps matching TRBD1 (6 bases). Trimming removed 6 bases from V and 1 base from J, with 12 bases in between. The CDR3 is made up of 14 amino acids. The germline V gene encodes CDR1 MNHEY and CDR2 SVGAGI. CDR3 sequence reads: CASRGDRSNTEAFF. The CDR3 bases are TGTGCCAGCAGGGGTGACAGGTCGAACACTGAAGCTTTCTTT.

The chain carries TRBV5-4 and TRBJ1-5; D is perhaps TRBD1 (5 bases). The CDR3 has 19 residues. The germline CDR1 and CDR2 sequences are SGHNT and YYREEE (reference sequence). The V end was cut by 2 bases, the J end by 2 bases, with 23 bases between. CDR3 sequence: CASSFNVSQDYSGNQPQHF. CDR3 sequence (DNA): TGTGCCAGCAGCTTCAATGTTTCACAGGACTATTCAGGCAATCAGCCCCAGCATTTT.